The clone carrying this T cell receptor beta chain occurred once. This CDR3 region has 17 residues. The germline gives CDR1 SGHTA, CDR2 FQGNSA. Unmatched junction bases numbered 9, after V lost 0 bases and J lost 7 bases. TCR beta chains were sequenced at survey level with immunoSEQ. The protocol was immunoSEQ multiplex PCR, while the TCRdb copy is restricted to in-frame clones and leaves out a portion. The sample lists 40,000 to 55,000 clones; just over 90% were seen once. Sequencing was done on a sample of PBMCs. The receptor's source is a man between 35 and 55 years old with rheumatoid arthritis. The J gene is TRBJ2-1, the V gene TRBV7-2, with 10 positions matching TRBD2. CDR3 bases: TGTGCCAGCAGCTTAGCGGGGGGTCTAGCGGGAGTAAATGAGCAGTTCTTC. Its translation: CASSLAGGLAGVNEQFF. The full variable domain, with the rest looked up from reference TRBV7-2 and TRBJ2-1, is GAGVSQSPSNKVTEKGKDVELRCDPISGHTALYWYRQSLGQGLEFLIYFQGNSAPDKSGLPSDRFSAERTGGSVSTLTIQRTQQEDSAVYLCASSLAGGLAGVNEQFFGPGTRLTVL.